A selection of T cell receptor beta chains follows, all from one sample in a study of blood T cell repertoires in COVID-19. The data were produced by immunoSEQ multiplex PCR, yet TCRdb's version contains in-frame clones alone and is incomplete. Of approximately 400,000 clones in the sample, 88% are singletons; the top ten hold 1.2%. The sequenced material came from PBMCs or T cells enriched from blood (not recorded which). The source is a woman younger than 30 who had recovered from COVID-19. The CDR3 runs from the conserved cysteine through the conserved F or W. Each record gives: clone size, V gene, J gene, D gene, CDR3 protein, CDR3 DNA. The D gene is left open where the match is weak. Size is omitted from some rows. Given values are once, few, many or a class for expanded clones.

>-|TRBV30|TRBJ1-6|TRBD1
CAWEAGTGKSSYNSPLHF
TGTGCCTGGGAAGCCGGGACAGGGAAGAGCTCCTATAATTCACCCCTCCACTTT
>-|TRBV9|TRBJ1-4|-
CASSPERGRGGEKLFF
TGTGCCAGCAGCCCGGAGCGGGGTCGGGGGGGTGAAAAACTGTTTTTT
>-|TRBV6-5|TRBJ1-2|TRBD1
CASRSTGGNYGYTF
TGTGCCAGCAGGTCGACAGGGGGCAACTATGGCTACACCTTC
>-|TRBV4-1|TRBJ2-5|-
CASSQNKETQYF
TGCGCCAGCAGCCAGAACAAAGAGACCCAGTACTTC
>-|TRBV4-1|TRBJ2-7|TRBD2
CASSQDSGLTYEQYF
TGCGCCAGCAGCCAAGATTCGGGACTAACCTACGAGCAGTACTTC
>once|TRBV19|TRBJ1-5|TRBD1
CASSNRGRGSNQPQHF
TGTGCCAGTAGTAACAGGGGGCGCGGGAGCAATCAGCCCCAGCATTTT
>-|TRBV27|TRBJ1-5|-
CASSLSIGGDQPQHF
TGTGCCAGCAGTTTATCGATCGGGGGGGATCAGCCCCAGCATTTT
>-|TRBV11-2|TRBJ2-1|-
CASSLYGGEQFF
TGTGCCAGCAGCTTATACGGAGGTGAGCAGTTCTTC
>-|TRBV5-1|TRBJ2-7|TRBD1
CASSLQGTPGEQYF
TGCGCCAGCAGTCTACAGGGGACGCCGGGCGAGCAGTACTTC
>-|TRBV30|TRBJ1-2|-
CAWSYRGDYGYTF
TGTGCCTGGAGCTATAGGGGCGACTATGGCTACACCTTC
>-|TRBV29-1|TRBJ1-2|TRBD1
CSVEGTVNYGYTF
TGCAGCGTTGAGGGGACAGTTAACTATGGCTACACCTTC
>-|TRBV30|TRBJ1-4|-
CAWSLGQFEGKLFF
TGTGCCTGGAGCCTCGGACAGTTTGAGGGAAAACTGTTTTTT
>-|TRBV6-5|TRBJ2-1|TRBD2
CASSYAPGLAGGSTLF
TGTGCCAGCAGTTACGCGCCGGGACTAGCGGGGGGGTCGACGCTCTTC
>-|TRBV4-3|TRBJ1-2|-
CASSQELSGANYGYTF
TGCGCCAGCAGCCAAGAGTTGTCAGGGGCTAACTATGGCTACACCTTC
>-|TRBV7-9|TRBJ1-1|TRBD1
CASSVGQGLNTEAFF
TGTGCCAGCAGCGTTGGACAGGGCTTGAACACTGAAGCTTTCTTT
>-|TRBV7-9|TRBJ2-3|TRBD2
CASSRSGRGATDTQYF
TGTGCCAGCAGCCGATCGGGGCGGGGGGCAACAGATACGCAGTATTTT
>-|TRBV4-2|TRBJ2-1|-
CASSQDHLPSVDEQFF
TGTGCCAGCAGCCAAGATCACCTACCCTCTGTCGATGAGCAGTTCTTC
>-|TRBV5-4|TRBJ2-3|TRBD1
CASSPTGGTDTQYF
TGTGCCAGCAGTCCGACAGGGGGCACAGATACGCAGTATTTT
>-|TRBV28|TRBJ1-6|-
CATTEGFGSPLHF
TGTGCCACCACCGAGGGTTTTGGTTCACCCCTCCACTTT
>-|TRBV5-8|TRBJ1-1|-
CASSPRQMGLYTEAFF
TGTGCCAGCAGCCCCAGGCAGATGGGCTTGTACACTGAAGCTTTCTTT
>-|TRBV27|TRBJ2-5|TRBD1
CASSPTGKRPGETQYF
TGTGCCAGCAGTCCGACAGGGAAACGTCCTGGAGAGACCCAGTACTTC
>once|TRBV9|TRBJ2-3|TRBD2
CASSENYRTSGGGVDTQYF
TGTGCCAGCAGCGAAAACTACAGGACTAGCGGGGGAGGTGTAGATACGCAGTATTTT
>-|TRBV11-2|TRBJ1-6|-
CASRVDFLRDSPLHF
TGTGCCAGCAGAGTAGACTTTCTACGAGATTCACCCCTCCACTTT
>-|TRBV5-6|TRBJ1-1|-
CASSPVDKGATEAFF
TGTGCCAGCAGCCCGGTAGACAAGGGAGCAACTGAAGCTTTCTTT
>-|TRBV18|TRBJ2-5|-
CASSPPKSRGETQYF
TGTGCCAGCTCACCACCGAAATCGAGAGGGGAGACCCAGTACTTC
>-|TRBV19|TRBJ1-1|TRBD1
CASSQGGTEAFF
TGTGCCAGTAGTCAGGGGGGCACTGAAGCTTTCTTT
>-|TRBV30|TRBJ1-2|TRBD1
CAWSSGTGPRNYGYTF
TGTGCCTGGAGTTCCGGGACAGGGCCCCGCAACTATGGCTACACCTTC
>-|TRBV2|TRBJ2-3|-
CASSEVTGLTSTDTQYF
TGTGCCAGCAGTGAAGTAACAGGCCTCACTAGCACAGATACGCAGTATTTT
>-|TRBV27|TRBJ2-3|TRBD1
CASRDGQGRLNTQYF
TGTGCCAGCAGGGACGGACAGGGAAGATTAAATACGCAGTATTTT
>once|TRBV5-1|TRBJ1-2|TRBD1
CASSLATTGFYGYTF
TGCGCCAGCAGCTTAGCGACGACAGGGTTCTATGGCTACACCTTC
>-|TRBV29-1|TRBJ1-3|TRBD1
CSVGDRGTGNTIYF
TGCAGCGTTGGGGACAGGGGGACTGGAAACACCATATATTTT
>-|TRBV2|TRBJ2-3|TRBD2
CASSEGLTSGIDTQYF
TGTGCCAGCAGTGAGGGTTTGACTAGCGGGATCGATACGCAGTATTTT
>-|TRBV6-2/TRBV6-3|TRBJ2-7|-
CASSPGSSYEQYF
TGTGCCAGCAGCCCAGGGAGCTCATACGAGCAGTACTTC
>-|TRBV6-5|TRBJ2-1|TRBD2
CASKRLAGGHNEQFF
TGTGCCAGCAAGCGACTAGCGGGGGGCCACAATGAGCAGTTCTTC
>once|TRBV21-1|TRBJ2-3|-
CASSKWEVADTQYF
TGTGCCAGCAGCAAATGGGAGGTTGCAGATACGCAGTATTTT
>-|TRBV27|TRBJ1-5|-
CASSASGQPQHF
TGTGCCAGCAGTGCGTCAGGGCAGCCCCAGCATTTT
>-|TRBV10-1|TRBJ2-1|-
CASSDHRDNEQFF
TGCGCCAGCAGTGACCACAGGGACAATGAGCAGTTCTTC
>-|TRBV7-9|TRBJ1-2|TRBD1
CASAQGVGYGYTF
TGTGCCAGCGCCCAGGGGGTCGGCTATGGCTACACCTTC
>-|TRBV5-5|TRBJ2-7|-
CASSLGAQVLYEQYF
TGTGCCAGCAGCTTGGGGGCACAGGTCCTCTACGAGCAGTACTTC
>-|TRBV5-6|TRBJ2-1|-
CASSRSSAPYNEQFF
TGTGCCAGCAGCCGATCAAGCGCCCCCTACAATGAGCAGTTCTTC
>-|TRBV6-2/TRBV6-3|TRBJ2-7|-
CASSRDMRSSYEQYF
TGTGCCAGCAGCCGGGACATGAGAAGCTCCTACGAGCAGTACTTC
>-|TRBV2|TRBJ1-2|TRBD1
CASSGTGGPYGYTF
TGTGCCAGCTCCGGGACAGGGGGTCCATATGGCTACACCTTC
>-|TRBV5-1|TRBJ2-2|-
CASSFRQNTGELFF
TGCGCCAGCAGCTTTCGACAGAACACCGGGGAGCTGTTTTTT
>-|TRBV6-5|TRBJ1-1|-
CASSGDTANTEAFF
TGTGCCAGCAGCGGTGACACCGCGAACACTGAAGCTTTCTTT